This record looks at one TCR beta chain sequence and its context. This clonotype occurred many times. The specificity of this receptor is unknown. One base away there is no much larger clone; base qualities are not given. This entry comes from a study of CD8+CD57+ T cells in acquired aplastic anemia (dated by TCRdb to 2016 to 2018). In terms of the full investigation: Extracted DNA from sorted CD4+ and CD8+ cells averaged about 3 ug, ranging from about 0.17 to 30 ug.

TCR repertoires of sorted CD4+ and CD8+ blood T cells from severe aplastic anemia patients and healthy subjects were deep-sequenced in the study. Ficoll-Paque density gradient centrifugation was used to isolate peripheral blood mononuclear cells. Before DNA extraction, CD4+ and CD8+ T cells were sorted with FACS or magnetic beads. Profiling of TCR beta VDJ combinations and CDR3 sequences used genomic DNA as the template. An Illumina HiSeq 2000 was used for TCR repertoire sequencing. The paper's processing steps were these. TRBV/TRBJ rearrangement plots, CDR3 size and DJ length profiles, and Simpson's diversity index were used to assess repertoires. Whichever DNA sequence was most abundant in the deep sequencing data was defined as the immunodominant clone. CDR3 amino acid sequences were checked for sharing between subjects and were compared against published repertoires and the VDJdb database. TCRdb applied fastp at Q25 and MiXCR to the public reads, then kept only in-frame beta chains. Rows merge per CDR3 protein into single entries with the most common DNA and genes. These V and J calls rely on TCRdb rather than the paper's analysis. The sample includes some 280,000 distinct CDR3 sequences, with 56% observed a single time. The ten largest clones capture 8% of the sample.

The CDR3 runs 14 residues from the cysteine to the phenylalanine. Only CDR3 DNA remains: 42 bases, in frame from the first base. The junction carries 17 bases between V and J, which are trimmed by 6 bases and 5 bases respectively. According to the germline V gene, CDR1 reads SGDLS and CDR2 reads YYNGEE. The paper's findings and limits, for the study overall: Some 27 CD8+ CDR3 sequences were found in both patients and controls but appeared to be highly expressed in patients and within the immunodominant clones of the patients. Between patients and healthy controls, no significant difference in CD8+ Simpson's diversity was found (P=0.060).

This chain is built from TRBV9 and TRBJ2-5, and the D gene may be TRBD1, 6 bases matching. The TCR sequence derives from a human donor with severe aplastic anemia or a healthy control (not recorded which). Sequenced material: sorted CD4+, CD8+, or CD8+CD57+ T cells (not recorded which) from PBMCs. Here is the DNA: TGTGCCAGCACCTCCACCGGGACATCGGAGACCCAGTACTTC. Translation gives CASTSTGTSETQYF.